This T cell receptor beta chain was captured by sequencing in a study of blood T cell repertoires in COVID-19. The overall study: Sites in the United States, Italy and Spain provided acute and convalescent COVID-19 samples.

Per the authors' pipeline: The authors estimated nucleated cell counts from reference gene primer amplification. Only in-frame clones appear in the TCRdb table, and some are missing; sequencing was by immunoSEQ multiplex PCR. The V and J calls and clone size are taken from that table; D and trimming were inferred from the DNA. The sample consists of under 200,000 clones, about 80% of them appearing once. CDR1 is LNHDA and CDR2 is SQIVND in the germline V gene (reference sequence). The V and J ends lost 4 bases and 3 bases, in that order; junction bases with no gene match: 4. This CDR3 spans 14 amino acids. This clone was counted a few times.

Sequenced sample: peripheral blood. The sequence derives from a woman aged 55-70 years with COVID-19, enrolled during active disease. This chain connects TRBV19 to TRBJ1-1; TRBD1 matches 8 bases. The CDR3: CASSRGQGYTEAFF. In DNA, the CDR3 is TGTGCCAGTAGTAGAGGACAGGGCTACACTGAAGCTTTCTTT.